These T cell receptor beta chains were read from a single sample in a study of cytomegalovirus exposure and HLA in healthy donors. Only in-frame clones appear in the TCRdb table, and some are missing; sequencing was by immunoSEQ multiplex PCR. This specimen shows under 250,000 clones; the ten leading clones hold 0.9% to 1.4%. Input material: PBMCs. Receptors originate from a girl under 10 years old in good health and CMV-seropositive. CDR3s include the opening cysteine and the closing phenylalanine or tryptophan. Each record gives: J gene, V gene, D gene, CDR3 protein, CDR3 DNA. A D gene is named only where the DNA matches it firmly.

j_call: TRBJ2-1; v_call: TRBV5-4; d_call: NA; cdr3_aa: CASSLGGEHEQFF; cdr3_nt: TGTGCCAGCAGCTTGGGGGGGGAGCATGAGCAGTTCTTC
j_call: TRBJ1-1; v_call: TRBV6-4; d_call: NA; cdr3_aa: CASSPQMNTEAFF; cdr3_nt: TGTGCCAGCAGCCCTCAGATGAACACTGAAGCTTTCTTT
j_call: TRBJ1-2; v_call: TRBV4-1; d_call: NA; cdr3_aa: CASSQGGDYGYTF; cdr3_nt: TGCGCCAGCAGCCAAGGGGGGGACTATGGCTACACCTTC
j_call: TRBJ2-2; v_call: TRBV5-4; d_call: NA; cdr3_aa: CASSSDSPNTGELFF; cdr3_nt: TGTGCCAGCAGCTCCGACAGCCCGAACACCGGGGAGCTGTTTTTT
j_call: TRBJ2-6; v_call: TRBV28; d_call: TRBD1; cdr3_aa: CASSGTGSSGANVLTF; cdr3_nt: TGTGCCAGCAGCGGGACAGGGTCCTCTGGGGCCAACGTCCTGACTTTC
j_call: TRBJ2-1; v_call: TRBV6-4; d_call: TRBD2; cdr3_aa: CASSEVAGGYSYNEQFF; cdr3_nt: TGTGCCAGCAGTGAGGTAGCGGGAGGGTACTCCTACAATGAGCAGTTCTTC
j_call: TRBJ2-7; v_call: TRBV28; d_call: NA; cdr3_aa: CASSFSTGSYEQYF; cdr3_nt: TGTGCCAGCAGTTTCTCCACAGGCTCCTACGAGCAGTACTTC
j_call: TRBJ2-7; v_call: TRBV27; d_call: TRBD1; cdr3_aa: CASSPDRVITLGLYEQYF; cdr3_nt: TGTGCCAGCAGCCCAGACAGGGTCATCACTTTAGGCCTTTACGAGCAGTACTTC
j_call: TRBJ2-3; v_call: TRBV11-2; d_call: TRBD2; cdr3_aa: CASSLVAGEGATQYF; cdr3_nt: TGTGCCAGCAGCTTAGTGGCGGGAGAGGGAGCAACGCAGTATTTT
j_call: TRBJ2-5; v_call: TRBV18; d_call: NA; cdr3_aa: CASSPGDKETQYF; cdr3_nt: TGTGCCAGCTCACCGGGTGACAAAGAGACCCAGTACTTC
j_call: TRBJ2-7; v_call: TRBV7-2; d_call: NA; cdr3_aa: CASSLVPDEQYF; cdr3_nt: TGTGCCAGCAGCTTAGTTCCCGACGAGCAGTACTTC
j_call: TRBJ2-1; v_call: TRBV7-6; d_call: NA; cdr3_aa: CASSPVAWSSYNEQFF; cdr3_nt: TGTGCCAGCAGCCCCGTGGCCTGGAGCTCCTACAATGAGCAGTTCTTC
j_call: TRBJ2-5; v_call: TRBV5-6; d_call: TRBD1; cdr3_aa: CASSKVATGVGETQYF; cdr3_nt: TGTGCCAGCAGCAAGGTCGCGACAGGGGTGGGGGAGACCCAGTACTTC
j_call: TRBJ2-3; v_call: TRBV27; d_call: NA; cdr3_aa: CASSSLSTGRTDTQYF; cdr3_nt: TGTGCCAGCAGTTCCCTCTCGACAGGCAGGACAGATACGCAGTATTTT
j_call: TRBJ2-1; v_call: TRBV21-1; d_call: NA; cdr3_aa: CATHSETSRPYNEQFF; cdr3_nt: TGTGCCACCCACTCAGAAACTAGCCGACCCTACAATGAGCAGTTCTTC